This TCR beta chain originates from a study of T cell responses to AZD1222 COVID-19 vaccine (dated by TCRdb to the early 2020s). Regarding the study in general: AZD1222 recipients given second doses at about 4 weeks or at about 12 weeks were pooled, since spike-specific TCR depth and breadth were not found to differ between the two schedules. TCR sequencing was performed for some 250 trial participants, of whom about 210 were given two doses of AZD1222 and around 26 were given two doses of MenACWY control vaccine. Trial participants were enrolled into age subgroups of 18-55, 56-69 and 70-plus years, which contained about 150, 27 and 61 TCR-sequenced participants, respectively. What the research found in general, with its limitations: Most participants were white British and females outnumbered males, and the authors suggested that clonal diversity may have been underestimated. In the small 56-69-year group, the increase in depth fell short of significance, most likely because of low power. Vaccine-associated CD4 TCRs spanned the whole spike protein, with dominant responses in regions 160-218 and 743-854. Nearly half of unique spike-specific TCRs reportedly recognized epitopes outside regions mutated in the B.1.351 and B.1.1.7 variants. Spike-specific TCR breadth and depth rose significantly after two AZD1222 doses compared with day 0 and with MenACWY recipients. No day 14 peak-response samples were available, so repertoires were characterized only after the peak T cell response. Only five to seven AZD1222 recipients were SARS-CoV-2 seropositive at baseline, limiting conclusions about previously exposed vaccinees.

The sample's time point label is to be understood as: baseline before first vaccination. Vaccinee samples were obtained from the UK trials COV001 and COV002, which included a single-blind randomized controlled phase 2/3 trial of AZD1222 (ChAdOx1 nCoV-19) in healthy adults. For TCRbeta chain sequencing, PBMC samples from trial participants were taken at day 0 and at day 28 after the second dose. The CDR3 regions of human TCRbeta chains were analyzed by immunosequencing. The original pipeline was this. Repertoire TCRs were matched against a reference library of SARS-CoV-2-specific TCRs generated with the MIRA antigen-specificity platform. Breadth was defined as the fraction of unique TCRs that were SARS-CoV-2-associated, and depth was defined as the fraction of total T cells that were SARS-CoV-2-associated. Using the MIRA data, each spike-specific TCR was mapped to the spike region that the TCR reacts to and placed in a CD4 or CD8 class. Log10-transformed breadth and depth values were compared by one-way ANOVA with Sidak's multiple comparisons tests. The table comes from immuneACCESS by way of TCRdb, which keeps in-frame sequences with V and J called. Part of the clones is missing from these tables; in studies checked, under half for an unresolved V gene and the rest for unknown reasons. The V and J calls and the clone size are those of that table, but D and trimming were determined from the DNA. The sample table lists 90,000 to 150,000 clones, about 88% of them with a count of one. The ten largest clonotypes hold roughly 2.4% of the sample.

On this clone: It has no known antigen specificity. Base-call qualities are not available, and no considerably larger clone is one nucleotide away.

The TCR comes from an adult in good health. The sequenced sample was peripheral blood, obtained on day 0 of AZD1222 vaccination.

The base sequence is TGCGCCAGCAGCTTGGACAGGGGAGATGAGCAGTTCTTC. This sequence encodes CASSLDRGDEQFF. The rearranged segments are TRBV5-1 and TRBJ2-1; 7 middle bases align to TRBD1. The CDR3, cysteine through phenylalanine, is 13 amino acids long. Left in the record is the CDR3 DNA by itself, 39 bases read in frame from the first base. The germline V gene encodes CDR1 SGHRS and CDR2 YFSETQ. Relative to germline, V is missing 0 bases and J is missing 8 bases, with 2 bases of the junction outside any gene match. The full variable domain, with segments outside the CDR3 supplied by the reference TRBV5-1 and TRBJ2-1 proteins, appears as KAGVTQTPRYLIKTRGQQVTLSCSPISGHRSVSWYQQTPGQGLQFLFEYFSETQRNKGNFPGRFSGRQFSNSRSEMNVSTLELGDSALYLCASSLDRGDEQFFGPGTRLTVL.